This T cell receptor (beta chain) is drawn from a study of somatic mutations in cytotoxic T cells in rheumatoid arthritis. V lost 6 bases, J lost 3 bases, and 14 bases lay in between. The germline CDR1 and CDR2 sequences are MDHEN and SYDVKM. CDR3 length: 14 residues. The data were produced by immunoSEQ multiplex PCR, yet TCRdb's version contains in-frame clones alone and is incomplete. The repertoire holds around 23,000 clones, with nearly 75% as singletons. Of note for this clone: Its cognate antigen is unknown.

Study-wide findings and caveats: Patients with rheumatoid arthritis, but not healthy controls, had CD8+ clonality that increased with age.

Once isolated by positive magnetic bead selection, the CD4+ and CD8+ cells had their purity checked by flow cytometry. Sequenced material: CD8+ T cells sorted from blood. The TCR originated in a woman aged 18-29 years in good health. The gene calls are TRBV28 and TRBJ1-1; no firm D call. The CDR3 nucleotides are TGTGCCAGCAGCAACCCCCGCGCGGACACTGAAGCTTTCTTT. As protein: CASSNPRADTEAFF.